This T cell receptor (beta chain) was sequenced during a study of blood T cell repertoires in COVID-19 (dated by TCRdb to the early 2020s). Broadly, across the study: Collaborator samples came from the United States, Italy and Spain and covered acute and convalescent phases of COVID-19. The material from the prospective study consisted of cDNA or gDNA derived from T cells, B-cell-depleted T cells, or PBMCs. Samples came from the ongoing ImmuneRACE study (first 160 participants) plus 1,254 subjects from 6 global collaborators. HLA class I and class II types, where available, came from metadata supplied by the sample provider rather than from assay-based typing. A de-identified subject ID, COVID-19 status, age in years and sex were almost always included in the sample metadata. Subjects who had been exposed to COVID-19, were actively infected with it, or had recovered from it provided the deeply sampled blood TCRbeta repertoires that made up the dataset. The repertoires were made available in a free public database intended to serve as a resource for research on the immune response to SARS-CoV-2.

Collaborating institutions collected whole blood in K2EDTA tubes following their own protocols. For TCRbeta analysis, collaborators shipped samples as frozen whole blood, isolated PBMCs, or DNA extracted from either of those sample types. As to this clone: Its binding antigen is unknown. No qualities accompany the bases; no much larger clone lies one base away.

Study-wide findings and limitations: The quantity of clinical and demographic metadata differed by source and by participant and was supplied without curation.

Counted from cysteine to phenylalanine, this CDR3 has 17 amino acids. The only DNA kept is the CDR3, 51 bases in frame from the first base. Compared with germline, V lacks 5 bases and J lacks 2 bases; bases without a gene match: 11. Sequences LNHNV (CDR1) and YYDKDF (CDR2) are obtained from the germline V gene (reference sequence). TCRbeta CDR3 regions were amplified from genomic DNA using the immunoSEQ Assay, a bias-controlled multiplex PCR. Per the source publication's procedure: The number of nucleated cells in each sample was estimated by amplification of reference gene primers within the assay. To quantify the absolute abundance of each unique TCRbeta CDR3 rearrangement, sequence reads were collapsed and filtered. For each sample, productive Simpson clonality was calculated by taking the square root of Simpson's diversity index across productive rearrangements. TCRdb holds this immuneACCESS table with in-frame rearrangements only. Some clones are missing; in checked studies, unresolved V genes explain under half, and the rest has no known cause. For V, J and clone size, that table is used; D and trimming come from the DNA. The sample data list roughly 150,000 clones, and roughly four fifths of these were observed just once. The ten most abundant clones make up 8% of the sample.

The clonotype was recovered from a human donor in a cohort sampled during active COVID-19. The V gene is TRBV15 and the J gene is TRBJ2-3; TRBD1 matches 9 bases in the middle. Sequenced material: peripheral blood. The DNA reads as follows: TGTGCCACCAGCCCATTCAGGGGACAGGGTAACACAGATACGCAGTATTTT. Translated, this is CATSPFRGQGNTDTQYF.